The next 25 T cell receptor beta chains were all read from a single sample in a study of shared clonotypes between healthy human individuals. Method: immunoSEQ multiplex PCR; TCRdb's copy keeps in-frame clones and lacks some. The data hold some 2,400,000 clones, with 90% to 97% observed a single time. The sequenced material came from naive CD4+ T cells sorted from blood. Subset specified: CD45RA+ positively selected. Receptors were obtained from a man younger than 30 in good health.

The J gene is TRBJ1-4, the V gene TRBV5-4; possibly TRBD1 for D (5 bases). CDR3 length: 16 amino acids. The V end lost 4 bases, the J end lost 0 bases, and 13 bases lay between the germline ends. In germline, CDR1 is SGHNT, CDR2 YYREEE (reference sequence). CDR3 sequence (DNA): TGTGCCAGCAGCCGCGGGGGGAGACCAACTAATGAAAAACTGTTTTTT. Its protein product is CASSRGGRPTNEKLFF.

The chain has TRBV19 and TRBJ1-5; TRBD1 aligns across 7 bases. V gave up 6 bases and J gave up 0 bases; unmatched junction bases: 5. CDR1 and CDR2 from the germline V gene are LNHDA and SQIVND (reference sequence). CDR3 length: 15 residues. The chain's CDR3 is CASRTGQLSNQPQHF. The CDR3 DNA reads as TGTGCCAGTAGGACGGGACAGCTTAGCAATCAGCCCCAGCATTTT.

V gene TRBV6-1 combines with J gene TRBJ2-7; possible D gene TRBD1, 6 bases. In germline, CDR1 is MNHNS, CDR2 SASEGT. The CDR3 sequence is 14 residues long. The V and J ends lost 10 bases and 7 bases respectively, with 23 bases between them. This CDR3 is CAIHAAQGHLEQYF. Written as DNA, the CDR3 is TGTGCCATACACGCGGCACAGGGTCATCTTGAGCAGTACTTC.

The chain uses TRBV19 and TRBJ1-1, with TRBD1 matching 7 bases. This CDR3 spans 15 amino acids. J gave up 1 base and V 5 bases, and 7 bases lay outside the gene matches. The germline V gene encodes CDR1 LNHDA and CDR2 SQIVND (reference sequence). The CDR3 coding sequence is TGTGCCAGTAGTCCAGGGGGAAAGAGGAACACTGAAGCTTTCTTT. It is translated as CASSPGGKRNTEAFF.

The V gene is TRBV5-1, the J gene TRBJ2-7; D remains unclear. This CDR3 has 15 amino acids. Germline-derived CDR1 and CDR2 are SGHRS and YFSETQ. Trimming pared 0 bases from V and 6 bases from J, leaving 16 bases between. The CDR3 region is CASSLGDARFGEQYF. In DNA form, the CDR3 reads TGCGCCAGCAGCTTGGGTGACGCCCGATTCGGCGAGCAGTACTTC.

The chain links TRBV11-3 to TRBJ1-6; D unclear. Per germline, CDR1 SGHNT and CDR2 YENEEA. The CDR3 runs 13 residues. V was shortened by 5 bases and J by 8 bases, with 10 bases between the two germline ends. CDR3 nucleotides: TGTGCCAGCAGCCAGGATTCCTATTCACCCCTCCACTTT. Its translation is CASSQDSYSPLHF.

As for this clone: Different DNA sequences within this sample yield the same CDR3. The chain recombines TRBV5-1 with TRBJ2-3; D gene unclear. The CDR3 has 13 amino acids. Germline V gene data show CDR1 as SGHRS and CDR2 as YFSETQ. Trimming pared 1 base from V and 2 bases from J, leaving 5 bases between. CDR3 nucleotides: TGCGCCAGCAGCTTGAGCTACACAGATACGCAGTATTTT. Protein product: CASSLSYTDTQYF.

This clone has only one observation. The V call is TRBV25-1, the J call TRBJ2-7, with unresolved D. Trimming cost V 3 bases and J 0 bases, with 9 bases left between them. Germline CDR1 and CDR2: MGHDK and SYGVNS. The CDR3 is 14 residues long. As DNA, the CDR3 is TGTGCCAGCAGTGATCCGGGCCTCTCCTACGAGCAGTACTTC. The encoded protein is CASSDPGLSYEQYF.

The V call is TRBV28, the J call TRBJ2-3; TRBD2 aligns across 9 bases. V dropped 7 bases and J dropped 3; count of bases not matched to a gene: 5. CDR1 is MDHEN and CDR2 is SYDVKM in the germline V gene. The CDR3 length is 14 residues. The CDR3 loop is CASIPLAGTDTQYF. Written as DNA, the CDR3 is TGTGCCAGCATCCCCCTAGCGGGGACAGATACGCAGTATTTT.

The chain carries TRBV7-2 and TRBJ1-2; the match to TRBD1 covers 7 bases. Trimming at V came to 1 base and at J to 4 bases, leaving 3 bases not matched to a gene. This CDR3 is built from 14 residues. CDR1 and CDR2 from the germline V gene are SGHTA and FQGNSA. The CDR3 sequence: CASSLEAGGYGYTF. The CDR3 bases are TGTGCCAGCAGCTTAGAAGCAGGGGGCTATGGCTACACCTTC.

This clone was recorded only once. This sequence joins TRBV5-1 and TRBJ2-3, with a tentative D call TRBD2 (7 bases). This CDR3 has 15 residues. Trimming cost V 5 bases and J 5 bases, with 18 bases left between them. CDR1 and CDR2 (germline): SGHRS, YFSETQ. The CDR3 DNA is TGCGCCAGCAGTTCGAGCGGGACAACTAAAGATACGCAGTATTTT. As protein: CASSSSGTTKDTQYF.

This clone was picked up one time. The rearrangement links TRBV11-2 to TRBJ2-5, with 9 bases lining up with TRBD1. V was clipped by 5 bases and J by 0 bases; unmatched bases: 4. The CDR3 runs 15 residues. The V gene's germline CDR1 is SGHAT and CDR2 FQNNGV. CDR3 sequence (DNA): TGTGCCAGCAGCGCAGGGGACAGGGACCAAGAGACCCAGTACTTC. Protein product: CASSAGDRDQETQYF.

The rearrangement links TRBV6-5 to TRBJ1-1; D not certain. V gave up 7 bases and J gave up 4 bases, with 13 bases separating them. The CDR3 totals 13 residues. Looked up from germline, CDR1 is MNHEY and CDR2 is SVGAGI. CDR3 DNA sequence: TGTGCCAGCACCCCGGGTCGCGGCACTGAAGCTTTCTTT. This gives the protein CASTPGRGTEAFF.

The chain joins TRBV2 to TRBJ2-3; D unclear. The CDR3 consists of 11 residues. Germline V lookup: CDR1 SNHLY, CDR2 FYNNEI. V was shortened by 6 bases and J by 10 bases, with 11 bases between the two germline ends. The CDR3 DNA follows: TGTGCCAGCAGCCCCCCGGGTGCGCAGTATTTT. This gives the protein CASSPPGAQYF.

This rearrangement joins TRBV5-6 to TRBJ1-2; TRBD1 agrees at 7 bases. The V gene's germline CDR1 is SGHDT and CDR2 YYEEEE. The CDR3 is 14 residues long. The V gene end was trimmed by 5 bases and the J gene end by 8 bases; junction bases not matched to a gene: 12. The CDR3 here is CASSRSGQLSGYTF. DNA of the CDR3: TGTGCCAGCAGTCGCTCGGGACAGCTTTCAGGCTACACCTTC.

Concerning this clone: Germline is not matched at one junction end, which may reflect a read error. The rearrangement links TRBV7-7 to TRBJ2-3, with 11 bases identical to TRBD2. The CDR3 covers 16 residues. Germline V gene sequence: CDR1 SSHAT, CDR2 FNYEAQ (reference sequence). The CDR3 sequence is CASSPGTSGSTDTQYF. CDR3 nucleotides: TGTGCTAGCAGCCCCGGGACTAGCGGTAGCACAGATACGCAGTATTTT.

The V gene is TRBV5-1, the J gene TRBJ1-3, with TRBD1 matching over 9 bases. This CDR3 comprises 16 residues. Germline V lookup: CDR1 SGHRS, CDR2 YFSETQ. After removal of 0 bases from V and 3 bases from J, the junction contained 4 bases not matched to a gene. CDR3 DNA sequence: TGCGCCAGCAGCTTGGCCACAGGGGGCCATGGAAACACCATATATTTT. It encodes CASSLATGGHGNTIYF.

The rearrangement links TRBV7-2 to TRBJ1-5; D ambiguous. V shed 1 base and J shed 2 bases, with 6 bases lying between them. The V gene's germline CDR1 is SGHTA and CDR2 FQGNSA. The CDR3 runs 14 residues. DNA of the CDR3: TGTGCCAGCAGCTTAGAGTTAGGCAATCAGCCCCAGCATTTT. Its translation is CASSLELGNQPQHF.

This clone was observed a single time. Additional DNA sequences in this sample encode the identical CDR3. The rearrangement uses TRBV5-1 and TRBJ1-2; no definite D call. V lost 0 bases and J lost 4, with 4 bases in between. CDR3 length: 12 amino acids. Germline V CDR1 and CDR2: SGHRS, YFSETQ. The CDR3: CASSLGIYGYTF. In DNA form, the CDR3 reads TGCGCCAGCAGCTTGGGAATCTATGGCTACACCTTC.

This rearrangement joins TRBV6-1 to TRBJ2-1, with 13 positions matching TRBD2. Trimming at V came to 7 bases and at J to 2 bases, leaving 2 bases not matched to a gene. CDR1 is MNHNS, CDR2 SASEGT, per germline. CDR3 length equals 15 residues. In nucleotides, the CDR3 is TGTGCCAGCAAGGGACTAGCGGGGACCTACAATGAGCAGTTCTTC. This translates into CASKGLAGTYNEQFF.

The sample holds one count of this clone. This chain connects TRBV7-2 to TRBJ1-1, with TRBD1 matching 10 bases. Trimming cost V 2 bases and J 3 bases; bases outside gene matches: 12. Looked up from germline, CDR1 is SGHTA and CDR2 is FQGNSA. The length of the CDR3 is 18 residues. For the CDR3, the DNA is TGTGCCAGCAGCTTACGATTTAGAGGACAGGGGGAATACACTGAAGCTTTCTTT. Protein product: CASSLRFRGQGEYTEAFF.

V usage is TRBV6-1 and J usage is TRBJ1-6; D is unclear. The V and J ends lost 6 bases and 9 bases respectively, with 15 bases between them. The CDR3 is 14 residues long. From germline, CDR1 is MNHNS and CDR2 SASEGT. The CDR3 loop reads CASRGIGVGSPLHF. The CDR3 DNA sequence: TGTGCCAGCAGGGGGATTGGGGTCGGTTCACCCCTCCACTTT.

The chain joins TRBV11-2 to TRBJ2-7; 8 nucleotides agree with TRBD1. Germline V CDR1 and CDR2: SGHAT, FQNNGV. This CDR3 spans 15 amino acids. Germline trimming cut 5 bases from V and 9 bases from J; bases unmatched to any gene: 15. Here the CDR3 DNA reads TGTGCCAGCAGCCAGACAGGGGCTACCTACGTTGGGCAGTACTTC. As protein: CASSQTGATYVGQYF.

Points on this clone: This CDR3 is also generated by other DNA sequences in the sample. This chain connects TRBV5-4 to TRBJ2-1; D perhaps matches TRBD2 (5 bases). In germline, CDR1 is SGHNT, CDR2 YYREEE (reference sequence). Trimming removed 3 bases at V and 6 bases at J, with 10 bases between. CDR3 length: 13 amino acids. CDR3 sequence (DNA): TGTGCCAGCAGCTCCGGACTGGCCAATGAGCAGTTCTTC. It translates to CASSSGLANEQFF.

V gene TRBV18 combines with J gene TRBJ1-1; D call uncertain. Germline V CDR1 and CDR2: KGHSH, LQKENI. The CDR3 loop spans 12 amino acids. V was trimmed by 6 bases and J by 6 bases, leaving 11 bases between them. CDR3 sequence (DNA): TGTGCCAGCTCCCCCAATCTCGCTGAAGCTTTCTTT. Protein: CASSPNLAEAFF.